This passage covers 19 T cell receptor beta chains from one sample sequenced in a study of regulatory T cells in long-lasting Graves disease. Libraries of TCR beta came from iRepertoire HTBI primers plus Arm-PCR of CDR3 regions. In TCRdb, the multiplex PCR reads were re-called with MiXCR into one record per CDR3 protein. The sample carries about 500,000 distinct CDR3 sequences, around 16% recorded once. Time point defined: newly diagnosed GD, antithyroid drugs for less than 3 months. RNA isolated from PBMCs was used to make the TCR library. The same specimen was also included in a second study, on T cells in Graves' hyperthyroidism and ophthalmopathy.

Sequenced here: peripheral blood mononuclear cells (PBMCs), sampled at new diagnosis, from a patient treated with antithyroid drugs. These receptors were taken from a middle-aged man with Graves disease.

This clonotype was observed a handful of times. The chain uses TRBV5-4 and TRBJ2-3; D gene unclear. Germline V lookup: CDR1 SGHNT, CDR2 YYREEE (reference sequence). This CDR3 region has 15 residues. The ends were cut back, 0 bases at V and 0 bases at J, with 8 bases in the middle. In nucleotides, the CDR3 is TGTGCCAGCAGCTTGGTGGTAGGCAGCACAGATACGCAGTATTTT. This sequence encodes CASSLVVGSTDTQYF.

This chain uses TRBV6-2 or TRBV6-3 with TRBJ2-3; D is possibly TRBD2 (6 bases). From germline, CDR1 is MNHEY and CDR2 SVGEGT. The CDR3 is made up of 18 amino acids. V lost 5 bases to trimming and J lost 2 bases, with 23 bases between them. CDR3 residues: CASSVGQGGGTVTDTQYF. The CDR3 DNA sequence: TGTGCCAGCAGTGTTGGGCAGGGCGGCGGGACCGTCACAGATACGCAGTATTTT.

This clonotype was counted a few times. The chain carries TRBV2 and TRBJ2-2; the D is unclear. This CDR3 region has 15 residues. V was pared by 6 bases and J by 4 bases, with 15 bases between. Germline lookup yields CDR1 SNHLY and CDR2 FYNNEI. CDR3 loop: CASRLELEVTGELFF. In nucleotides, the CDR3 is TGTGCCAGCAGATTAGAGCTGGAAGTCACCGGGGAGCTGTTTTTT. The full variable domain, rest sourced from reference TRBV2 and TRBJ2-2, is EPEVTQTPSHQVTQMGQEVILRCVPISNHLYFYWYRQILGQKVEFLVSFYNNEISEKSEIFDDQFSVERPDGSNFTLKIRSTKLEDSAMYFCASRLELEVTGELFFGEGSRLTVL.

A few counts support this clonotype. This sequence joins TRBV29-1 and TRBJ2-3; perhaps TRBD2 as D (6 bases). V shed 3 bases and J shed 5 bases, with 18 bases lying between them. Germline CDR1 and CDR2: SQVTM and ANQGSEA. The CDR3 consists of 15 residues. CDR3 nucleotides: TGCAGCGTTGAGGGGACTCACGATACAAGAGATACGCAGTATTTT. Residues: CSVEGTHDTRDTQYF.

The chain combines TRBV28 with TRBJ1-5; D is uncertain. The CDR3 covers 12 residues. The germline V and J ends were trimmed by 6 bases and 12 bases, with 15 bases remaining between them. The germline V gene has CDR1 MDHEN and CDR2 SYDVKM. The chain's CDR3 is CASRVGTLNQHF. CDR3 nucleotide sequence: TGTGCCAGCAGAGTCGGAACGCTGAACCAGCATTTT.

This clonotype was seen only a few times. This chain joins TRBV5-1 and TRBJ2-2, with a possible D match to TRBD2 (5 bases). The CDR3 sequence is 13 residues long. V lost 5 bases and J lost 2, with 7 bases in between. CDR1 is SGHRS and CDR2 is YFSETQ in the germline V gene. CDR3 sequence (DNA): TGCGCCAGCAGACGGGATAACACCGGGGAGCTGTTTTTT. Its translation is CASRRDNTGELFF.

This clonotype has a count of ten or more. The gene calls are TRBV20-1 and TRBJ1-1, with TRBD1 as a possible D gene (5 bases). Deletions cut 0 bases from V and 4 bases from J, with 15 bases between. This CDR3 contains 15 residues. The germline CDR1 and CDR2 sequences are DFQATT and SNEGSKA (reference sequence). The CDR3 nucleotides are TGCAGTGCTAGAGATTGGGGGGGGGTGGGCACTGAAGCTTTCTTT. It specifies CSARDWGGVGTEAFF.

This clonotype has more than one count but fewer than ten. This chain uses TRBV11-2 with TRBJ2-7; D tentatively reads TRBD1 or TRBD2 (5 bases each). The CDR3 has 16 amino acids. Per the germline V gene, CDR1 is SGHAT and CDR2 is FQNNGV. Trimming cost V 1 base and J 2 bases, with 15 bases left between them. For the CDR3, the DNA is TGTGCCAGCAGCTTAGCTTGGGGGAGAGAAACCTACGAGCAGTACTTC. It is translated as CASSLAWGRETYEQYF.

This clonotype has ten or more counts. The chain is built from TRBV28 and TRBJ2-3; TRBD2 is a possible D gene (6 bases). Germline CDR1 reads MDHEN; CDR2 reads SYDVKM. Trimming stripped 5 bases from V and 4 bases from J, with 19 bases between. The CDR3 totals 16 residues. The CDR3 DNA follows: TGTGCCAGCAGTACATACCGGGACTCCGTGCCAGATACGCAGTATTTT. Translating it yields CASSTYRDSVPDTQYF.

With regard to this clonotype: A much larger clone is a single base away; this may be a read error. The J gene is TRBJ2-3, the V gene TRBV28, with 7 bases fitting TRBD1. This CDR3 has 15 residues. Trimming removed 2 bases from V and 8 bases from J; junction bases left unmatched: 10. Germline lookup yields CDR1 MDHEN and CDR2 SYDVKM. CDR3 nucleotides: TGTGCCAGCAGTTTAGAGACAGGGCATTCAGGTACGCAGTATTTT. Translation: CASSLETGHSGTQYF.

The chain recombines TRBV7-3 with TRBJ2-1; no firm D call. Per germline, CDR1 SGHTA and CDR2 FQGTGA. The CDR3 covers 13 residues. Trimming stripped 3 bases from V and 7 bases from J, with 10 bases between. The CDR3 loop is CASSFRGKNEQFF. DNA of the CDR3: TGTGCCAGCAGCTTTAGAGGAAAGAATGAGCAGTTCTTC.

This clonotype was found a few times. This chain connects TRBV19 to TRBJ1-5; D is ambiguous. This CDR3 contains 16 residues. From germline, CDR1 is LNHDA and CDR2 SQIVND (reference sequence). Deletions cut 4 bases from V and 2 bases from J, with 15 bases between. Here the CDR3 DNA reads TGTGCCAGTAGTACCATACACCGCGGGGGCAATCAGCCCCAGCATTTT. Translating it yields CASSTIHRGGNQPQHF.

The chain has TRBV6-1 and TRBJ2-7; D not certain. V lost 2 bases and J 2 bases, leaving 10 bases between the germline ends. CDR1 MNHNS and CDR2 SASEGT come from the germline V gene. The CDR3 length is 14 residues. CDR3 DNA sequence: TGTGCCAGCAGTGAACTAACAGCCACCTACGAGCAGTACTTC. Translated: CASSELTATYEQYF.

This clonotype was counted only a few times. The gene calls are TRBV2 and TRBJ2-1, with TRBD1 identical over 9 bases. The CDR3 length is 15 residues. Germline V gene sequence: CDR1 SNHLY, CDR2 FYNNEI. V shed 6 bases and J 10 bases; nucleotides not matched to a gene: 13. CDR3 amino acids: CASRGTGRFLGEQFF. CDR3 nucleotides: TGTGCCAGCAGGGGGACAGGGCGTTTTTTAGGAGAGCAGTTCTTC.

This clonotype was found many times. The rearrangement joins TRBV11-3 to TRBJ1-2; D call uncertain. Per germline, CDR1 SGHNT and CDR2 YENEEA. CDR3 length: 14 residues. Trimming removed 1 base at V and 4 bases at J, with 10 bases between. The CDR3 loop reads CASSLGGRSYGYTF. For the CDR3, the DNA is TGTGCCAGCAGCTTAGGAGGCAGGAGCTATGGCTACACCTTC.

This clonotype was observed many times. The CDR3 here is CASRLDSYTEAFF. The CDR3 nucleotides are TGTGCCAGCAGACTCGACAGTTACACTGAAGCTTTCTTT. The chain couples TRBV12-3 or TRBV12-4 to TRBJ1-1, with a weak D call TRBD1 (5 bases). The CDR3 is 13 residues long. Trimming removed 6 bases from V and 3 bases from J, with 11 bases in between.

J is TRBJ2-3 and V is TRBV5-1; D remains unclear. V lost 0 bases to trimming and J lost 7 bases, with 12 bases between them. From germline, CDR1 is SGHRS and CDR2 YFSETQ. The CDR3 consists of 14 residues. The CDR3 DNA reads TGCGCCAGCAGCTTGGGGCTTCCCTTGAATACGCAGTATTTT. Translated, it gives CASSLGLPLNTQYF.

This clonotype was observed at least ten times. This chain uses TRBV6-9 with TRBJ2-2; TRBD1 agrees at 7 bases. Germline loops: CDR1 MNHGY, CDR2 SVAAGI. The junction had 4 bases not matched to a gene; V was cut back by 3 bases and J by 0 bases. There are 16 residues in the CDR3. The CDR3 region is CASSYMGQPNTGELFF. The CDR3 region has the DNA TGTGCCAGCAGTTACATGGGACAGCCGAACACCGGGGAGCTGTTTTTT.

This clonotype was found many times. The chain carries TRBV18 and TRBJ2-7; D is unclear. V shed 6 bases and J shed 2 bases, with 11 bases lying between them. The length of the CDR3 is 13 residues. From germline, CDR1 is KGHSH and CDR2 LQKENI. DNA of the CDR3: TGTGCCAGCTCCCCGAGGAACCCCTACGAGCAGTACTTC. Protein: CASSPRNPYEQYF. Variable domain in full (rest from reference TRBV18 and TRBJ2-7): NAGVMQNPRHLVRRRGQEARLRCSPMKGHSHVYWYRQLPEEGLKFMVYLQKENIIDESGMPKERFSAEFPKEGPSILRIQQVVRGDSAAYFCASSPRNPYEQYFGPGTRLTVT.